This T cell receptor (beta chain) emerged from a study of shared clonotypes between healthy human individuals. Findings of the study overall: Sampling covered blood only; tissue repertoires likely differ. Measured sharing among donors was expected to vary with sequencing depth. Against clonotypes common to all four donors, non-shared ones had lower generation probabilities.

Germline V lookup: CDR1 ENHRY, CDR2 SYGVKD. The V gene lost 2 bases and the J gene lost 10 bases, with 14 bases spanning the gap. The CDR3 runs to 13 residues. Method: immunoSEQ multiplex PCR; TCRdb's copy keeps in-frame clones and lacks some. The repertoire holds about 2.1 million clones, with around 93% as singletons. The table lists this clone with a few counts. What it recognizes is unknown. CD45RO-negative CD8 cells positively selected for CCR7 made up the naive population, which excluded terminally differentiated effector memory CD45RA+ cells. The clonotype originates from a man aged 18 to 35 in good health. Some clones in this sample may be carry-over from other donors' samples. V gene TRBV10-3 combines with J gene TRBJ1-2; tentatively, D is TRBD1 (6 bases). Material: naive CD8+ T cells from PBMCs. DNA for the CDR3: TGTGCCATCAGTGAGGTATACAGGGCAGACTACACCTTC. Translated: CAISEVYRADYTF.